This T cell receptor (beta chain) was obtained from a study of T cell changes during pregnancy in multiple sclerosis. The V gene's germline CDR1 is MNHNY and CDR2 SVGAGI (reference sequence). Between the trimmed V and J ends, which lost 5 bases and 5 bases, there was a span of 9 bases. This CDR3 has 12 amino acids. Sequenced by immunoSEQ multiplex PCR; TCRdb stores in-frame clones only, minus some. The top ten hold 1.3% of the sample, which has about 59,000 clones, approximately 91% seen once. The source material was peripheral blood, sampled in the second trimester of pregnancy. The TCR originated in a female donor with multiple sclerosis, enrolled in a pregnancy study. This rearrangement joins TRBV6-6 to TRBJ2-5; D is uncertain. The CDR3 sequence: CASSPVGETQYF. CDR3 in DNA: TGTGCCAGCAGTCCAGTCGGGGAGACCCAGTACTTC.